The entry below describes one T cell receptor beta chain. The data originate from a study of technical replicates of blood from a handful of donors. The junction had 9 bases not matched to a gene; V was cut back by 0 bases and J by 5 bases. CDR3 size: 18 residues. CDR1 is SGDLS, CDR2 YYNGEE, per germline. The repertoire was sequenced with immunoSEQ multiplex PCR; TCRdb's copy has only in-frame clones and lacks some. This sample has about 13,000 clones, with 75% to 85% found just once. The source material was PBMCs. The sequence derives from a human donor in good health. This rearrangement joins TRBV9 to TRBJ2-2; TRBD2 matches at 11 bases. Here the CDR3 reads CASSVAVAGGSGTGELFF. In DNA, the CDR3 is TGTGCCAGCAGCGTAGCGGTAGCGGGAGGGTCGGGTACCGGGGAGCTGTTTTTT.